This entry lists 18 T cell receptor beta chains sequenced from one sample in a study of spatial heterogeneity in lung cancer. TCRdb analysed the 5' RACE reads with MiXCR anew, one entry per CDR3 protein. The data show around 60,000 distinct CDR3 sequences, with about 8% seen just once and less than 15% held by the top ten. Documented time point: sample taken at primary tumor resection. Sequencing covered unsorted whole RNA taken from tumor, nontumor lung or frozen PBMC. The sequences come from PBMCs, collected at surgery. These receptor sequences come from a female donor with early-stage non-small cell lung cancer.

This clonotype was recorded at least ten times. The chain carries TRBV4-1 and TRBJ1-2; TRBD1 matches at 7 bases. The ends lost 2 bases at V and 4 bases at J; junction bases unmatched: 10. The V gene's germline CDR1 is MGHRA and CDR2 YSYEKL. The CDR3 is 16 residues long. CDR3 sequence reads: CASSQHSGQVGYGYTF. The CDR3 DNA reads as TGCGCCAGCAGCCAACACTCCGGACAGGTTGGCTATGGCTACACCTTC.

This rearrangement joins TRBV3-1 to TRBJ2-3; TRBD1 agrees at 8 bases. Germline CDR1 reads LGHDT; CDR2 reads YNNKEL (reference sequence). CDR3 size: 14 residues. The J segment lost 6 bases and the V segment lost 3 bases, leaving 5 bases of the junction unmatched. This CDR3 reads CASSHRQGRDTQYF. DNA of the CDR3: TGTGCCAGCAGCCATCGACAGGGGAGGGATACGCAGTATTTT.

CDR3 nucleotides: TGCAGCGGACGAGGGGACAGGTCGACAGATACGCAGTATTTT. Protein: CSGRGDRSTDTQYF. The rearrangement joins TRBV20-1 to TRBJ2-3, with 8 bases matching TRBD1. Germline CDR1 and CDR2: DFQATT and SNEGSKA (reference sequence). The CDR3 has 14 amino acids.

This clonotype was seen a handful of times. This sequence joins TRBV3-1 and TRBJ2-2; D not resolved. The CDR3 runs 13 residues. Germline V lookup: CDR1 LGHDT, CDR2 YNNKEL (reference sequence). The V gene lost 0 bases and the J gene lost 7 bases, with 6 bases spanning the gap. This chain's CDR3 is CASSQDFNGELFF. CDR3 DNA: TGTGCCAGCAGCCAAGACTTTAACGGGGAGCTGTTTTTT.

The CDR3: CSARGVLAVSYEQYF. In nucleotides, the CDR3 is TGCAGTGCTAGGGGGGTTCTAGCGGTTTCCTACGAGCAGTACTTC. This chain uses TRBV20-1 with TRBJ2-7; the match to TRBD2 covers 7 bases. V dropped 3 bases and J dropped 1; count of bases not matched to a gene: 9. Germline V gene data show CDR1 as DFQATT and CDR2 as SNEGSKA (reference sequence). The CDR3 consists of 15 residues.

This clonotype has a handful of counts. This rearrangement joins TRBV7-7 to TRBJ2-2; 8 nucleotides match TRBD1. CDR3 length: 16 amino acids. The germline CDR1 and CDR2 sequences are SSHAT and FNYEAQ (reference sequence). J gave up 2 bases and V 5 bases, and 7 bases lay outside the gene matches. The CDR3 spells CASSPGTGLNTGELFF. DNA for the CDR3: TGTGCCAGCAGCCCCGGGACAGGACTTAACACCGGGGAGCTGTTTTTT.

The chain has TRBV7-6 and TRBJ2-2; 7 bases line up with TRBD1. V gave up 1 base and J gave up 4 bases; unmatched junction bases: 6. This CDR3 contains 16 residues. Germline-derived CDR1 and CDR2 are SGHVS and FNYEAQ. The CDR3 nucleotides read TGTGCCAGCAGCTTAGGGTACAGGGGCGGCACCGGGGAGCTGTTTTTT. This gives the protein CASSLGYRGGTGELFF.

CDR3 in DNA: TGCGCCAGCAGCCCCCATACTAGCGCGCAAGAGACCCAGTACTTC. It encodes CASSPHTSAQETQYF. The chain recombines TRBV5-1 with TRBJ2-5, with TRBD2 matching over 7 bases. Germline CDR1 reads SGHRS; CDR2 reads YFSETQ. V was pared by 4 bases and J by 2 bases, with 8 bases of the junction left unmatched. The CDR3 is made up of 15 amino acids.

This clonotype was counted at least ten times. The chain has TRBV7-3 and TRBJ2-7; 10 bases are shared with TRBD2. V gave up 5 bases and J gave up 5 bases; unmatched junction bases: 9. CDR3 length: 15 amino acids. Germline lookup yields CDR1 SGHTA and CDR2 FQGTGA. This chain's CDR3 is CASSATSGTWDEQYF. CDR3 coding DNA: TGTGCCAGCAGCGCAACTAGCGGGACCTGGGACGAGCAGTACTTC.

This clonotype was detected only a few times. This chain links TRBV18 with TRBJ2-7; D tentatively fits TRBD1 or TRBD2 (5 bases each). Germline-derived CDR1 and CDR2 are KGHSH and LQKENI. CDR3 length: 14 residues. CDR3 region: CASSPPGPPYEQYV. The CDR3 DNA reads TGTGCCAGCTCACCACCGGGACCCCCCTACGAGCAGTACGTA.

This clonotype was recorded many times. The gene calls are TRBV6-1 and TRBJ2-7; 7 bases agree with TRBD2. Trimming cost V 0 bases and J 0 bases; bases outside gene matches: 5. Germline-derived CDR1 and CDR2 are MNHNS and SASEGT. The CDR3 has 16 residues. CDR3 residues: CASSEALLASSYEQYF. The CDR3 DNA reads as TGTGCCAGCAGTGAAGCGCTACTAGCGAGCTCCTACGAGCAGTACTTC.

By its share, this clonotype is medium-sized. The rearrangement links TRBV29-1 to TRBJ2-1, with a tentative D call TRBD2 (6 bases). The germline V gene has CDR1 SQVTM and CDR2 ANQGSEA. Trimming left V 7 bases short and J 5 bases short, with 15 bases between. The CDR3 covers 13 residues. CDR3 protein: CSARDGGNNEQFF. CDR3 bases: TGCAGCGCCCGAGATGGGGGGAACAATGAGCAGTTCTTC.

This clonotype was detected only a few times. This chain's CDR3 is CASSASTSFSYEQYF. As DNA, the CDR3 is TGTGCCAGCAGTGCCTCCACTAGTTTCTCCTACGAGCAGTACTTC. V is TRBV28 and J is TRBJ2-7; possible D gene TRBD2, 5 bases. Germline values: CDR1 MDHEN, CDR2 SYDVKM. The V and J ends lost 5 bases and 0 bases respectively, with 14 bases between them. The CDR3 contains 15 residues. Full variable domain (rest looked up from reference TRBV28 and TRBJ2-7): DVKVTQSSRYLVKRTGEKVFLECVQDMDHENMFWYRQDPGLGLRLIYFSYDVKMKEKGDIPEGYSVSREKKERFSLILESASTNQTSMYLCASSASTSFSYEQYFGPGTRLTVT.

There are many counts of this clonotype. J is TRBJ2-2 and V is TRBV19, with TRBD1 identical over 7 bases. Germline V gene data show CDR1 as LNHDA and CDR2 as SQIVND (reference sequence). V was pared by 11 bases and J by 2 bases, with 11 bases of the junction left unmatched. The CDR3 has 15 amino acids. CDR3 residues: CAVRVYRGNTGELFF. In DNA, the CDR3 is TGTGCCGTCAGGGTCTACAGGGGAAACACCGGGGAGCTGTTTTTT. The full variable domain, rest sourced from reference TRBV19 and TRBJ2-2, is DGGITQSPKYLFRKEGQNVTLSCEQNLNHDAMYWYRQDPGQGLRLIYYSQIVNDFQKGDIAEGYSVSREKKESFPLTVTSAQKNPTAFYLCAVRVYRGNTGELFFGEGSRLTVL.

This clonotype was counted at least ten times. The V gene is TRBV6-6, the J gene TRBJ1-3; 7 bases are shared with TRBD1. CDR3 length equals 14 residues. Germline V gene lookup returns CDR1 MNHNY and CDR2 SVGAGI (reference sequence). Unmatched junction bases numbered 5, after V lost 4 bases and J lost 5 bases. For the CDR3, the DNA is TGTGCCAGCAGTTCTACAGGGGAAAGAAACACCATATATTTT. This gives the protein CASSSTGERNTIYF.

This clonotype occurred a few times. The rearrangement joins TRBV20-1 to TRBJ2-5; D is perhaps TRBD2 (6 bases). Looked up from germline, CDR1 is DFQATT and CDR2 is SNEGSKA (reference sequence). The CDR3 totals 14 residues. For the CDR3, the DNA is TGCAGCCCCACGGCGGGGAGCCTCCAAGAGACCCAGTACTTC. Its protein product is CSPTAGSLQETQYF.

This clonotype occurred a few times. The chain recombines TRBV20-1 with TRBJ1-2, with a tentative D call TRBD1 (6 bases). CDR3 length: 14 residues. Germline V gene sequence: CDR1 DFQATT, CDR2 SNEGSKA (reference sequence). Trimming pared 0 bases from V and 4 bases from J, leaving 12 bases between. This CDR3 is CSARDGQTSYGYTF. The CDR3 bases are TGCAGTGCTAGAGATGGACAGACTAGCTATGGCTACACCTTC.

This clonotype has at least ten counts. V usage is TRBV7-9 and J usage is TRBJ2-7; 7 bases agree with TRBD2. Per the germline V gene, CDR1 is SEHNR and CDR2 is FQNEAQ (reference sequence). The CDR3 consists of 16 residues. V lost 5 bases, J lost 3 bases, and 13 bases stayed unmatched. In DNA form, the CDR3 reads TGTGCCAGCAGCAACGGGTGGGGGACTATGGACTACGAGCAGTACGTC. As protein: CASSNGWGTMDYEQYV.